Sequencing of this T cell receptor beta chain was carried out in a study of cytomegalovirus exposure and HLA in healthy donors. Though nominally healthy at sampling, donors likely had unrecorded immune exposures. The PCR employed 60 Vbeta primers together with 13 Jbeta primers. Sequencing used immunoSEQ multiplex PCR; TCRdb keeps in-frame clones, though not all of them. The data hold more than 85,000 clones, with around four fifths observed a single time. The CDR3 covers 14 residues. Germline values: CDR1 ENHRY, CDR2 SYGVKD. V was shortened by 3 bases and J by 4 bases, with 9 bases between the two germline ends.

The receptor comes from a man aged 30 to 39 in good health and CMV-seronegative. The sequenced sample was PBMCs. The chain is built from TRBV10-3 and TRBJ1-4, with D maybe TRBD1 (5 bases). The chain's CDR3 is CAISERQYNEKLFF. The CDR3, as DNA: TGTGCCATCAGTGAAAGACAGTATAATGAAAAACTGTTTTTT.